This T cell receptor (beta chain) came from a study of blood T cell repertoires in COVID-19. Study in general: Donors in the United States, Italy and Spain gave samples during acute or convalescent COVID-19. T cells, B-cell-depleted T cells, or PBMCs supplied cDNA or gDNA.

Trimming stripped 0 bases from V and 4 bases from J, with 14 bases between. Germline V CDR1 and CDR2: SGHRS, YFSETQ. This CDR3 has 15 residues. Produced via immunoSEQ multiplex PCR; TCRdb's table is partial and in-frame only. The sample yields around 150,000 clones, roughly 80% seen once. The clonotype comes from a man in his fifties or sixties with acute or convalescent COVID-19. The chain recombines TRBV5-1 with TRBJ2-7; D is perhaps TRBD1 (5 bases). Sequencing input: peripheral blood. The CDR3 DNA follows: TGCGCCAGCAGCTTGGCAGGGCCGATCAGTTACGAGCAGTACTTC. Translation: CASSLAGPISYEQYF.